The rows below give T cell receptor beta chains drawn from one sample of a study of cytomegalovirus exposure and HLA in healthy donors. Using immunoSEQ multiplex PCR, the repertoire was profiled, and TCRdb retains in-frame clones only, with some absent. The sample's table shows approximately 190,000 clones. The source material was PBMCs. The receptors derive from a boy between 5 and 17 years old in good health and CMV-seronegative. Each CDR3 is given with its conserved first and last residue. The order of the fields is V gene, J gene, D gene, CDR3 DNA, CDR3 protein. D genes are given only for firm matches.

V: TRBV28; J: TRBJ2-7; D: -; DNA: TGTGCCAGCGGAGAAGGGGCTGGGCAGTACTTC; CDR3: CASGEGAGQYF
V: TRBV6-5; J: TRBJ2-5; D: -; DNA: TGTGCCAGCACCCCGGCGGGTCAAGAGACCCAGTACTTC; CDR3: CASTPAGQETQYF
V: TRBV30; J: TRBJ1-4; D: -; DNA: TGTGCCTGGAGTGCTACAGGAAATAGAGAAAAACTGTTTTTT; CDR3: CAWSATGNREKLFF
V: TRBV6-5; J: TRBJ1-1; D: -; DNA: TGTGCCAGCAGTTATAGGACAGAAGCTTTCTTT; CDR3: CASSYRTEAFF
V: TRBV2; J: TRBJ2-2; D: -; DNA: TGTGCCAGCAGTTTCTTTAAACAGACCGGGGAGCTGTTTTTT; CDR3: CASSFFKQTGELFF
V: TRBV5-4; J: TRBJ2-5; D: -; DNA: TGTGCCAGCCTTCCATCTATCCAAGAGACCCAGTACTTC; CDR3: CASLPSIQETQYF
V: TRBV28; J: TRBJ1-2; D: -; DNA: TGTGCCAGCAGTCCTCCGCCGTCGGATGGCTACACCTTC; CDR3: CASSPPPSDGYTF
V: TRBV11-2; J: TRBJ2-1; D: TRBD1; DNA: TGTGCCAGCAGCCCCCCGGACAGGGAAAACAATGAGCAGTTCTTC; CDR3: CASSPPDRENNEQFF
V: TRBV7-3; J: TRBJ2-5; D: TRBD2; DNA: TGTGCCAGCAGCTTAGAACCGGGACTAGCGGGGCAGATAGGAGAGACCCAGTACTTC; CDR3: CASSLEPGLAGQIGETQYF
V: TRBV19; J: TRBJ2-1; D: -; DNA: TGTGCCAGTAGTATAGCGGGGACAAACTACAATGAGCAGTTCTTC; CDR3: CASSIAGTNYNEQFF
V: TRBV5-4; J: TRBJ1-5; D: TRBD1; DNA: TGTGCCAGCAGCCAGACCCCCGGACAGGGGTCTGGGCAGCCCCAGCATTTT; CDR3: CASSQTPGQGSGQPQHF
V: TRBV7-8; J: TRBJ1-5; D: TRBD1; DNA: TGTGCCAGCAGCTGGGGACAGGTCAGCAATCAGCCCCAGCATTTT; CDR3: CASSWGQVSNQPQHF
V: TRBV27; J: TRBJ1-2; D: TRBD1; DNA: TGTGCCAGCAGTTTTAAGGGGGCGGGAGGCTACACCTTC; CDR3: CASSFKGAGGYTF
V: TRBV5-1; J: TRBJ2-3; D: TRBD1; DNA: TGCGCCAGCAGCTTGGCCGGACAGGGAAGCACAGATACGCAGTATTTT; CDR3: CASSLAGQGSTDTQYF
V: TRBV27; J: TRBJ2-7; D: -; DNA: TGTGCCAGCAGACAGGTTTCGGGCTCCTACGAGCAGTACTTC; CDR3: CASRQVSGSYEQYF
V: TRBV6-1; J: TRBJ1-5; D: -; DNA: TGTGCCAGCAGGGACCGGGATAGCAATCAGCCCCAGCATTTT; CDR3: CASRDRDSNQPQHF
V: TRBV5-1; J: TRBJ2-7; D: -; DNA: TGCGCCAGCAGCTCCCGACAGGTCAACGAGCAGTACTTC; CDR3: CASSSRQVNEQYF
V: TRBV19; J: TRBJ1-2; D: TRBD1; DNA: TGTGCCAGTAGTATCCGGGACAGGGACTATGGCTACACCTTC; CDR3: CASSIRDRDYGYTF
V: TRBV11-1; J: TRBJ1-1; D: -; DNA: TGTGCCAGCAGCTACAGGGCAAAAGGTACTGAAGCTTTCTTT; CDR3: CASSYRAKGTEAFF
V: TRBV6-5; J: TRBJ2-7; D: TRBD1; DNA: TGTGCCAGCAGTTACTCGGGACAGGGGGTGTACGAGCAGTACTTC; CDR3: CASSYSGQGVYEQYF
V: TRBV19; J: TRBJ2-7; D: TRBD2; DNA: TGTGCCAGTAGTCGGGGACTAGCCCAGTCCTACGAGCAGTACTTC; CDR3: CASSRGLAQSYEQYF
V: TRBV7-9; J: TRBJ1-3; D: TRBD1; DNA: TGTGCCAGCAGCTCCCCGCCGGGGACAGGGAAGTCTGGAAACACCATATATTTT; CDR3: CASSSPPGTGKSGNTIYF
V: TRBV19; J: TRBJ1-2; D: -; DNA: TGTGCCAGTAGCCCACCTGCGGCGCCTAACTATGGCTACACCTTC; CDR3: CASSPPAAPNYGYTF
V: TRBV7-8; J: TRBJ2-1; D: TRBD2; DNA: TGTGCCAGCAGCTCTCAGGGAGGGGTTGAGCAGTTCTTC; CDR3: CASSSQGGVEQFF
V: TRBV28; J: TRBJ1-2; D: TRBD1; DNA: TGTGCCAGCAGTCTAGACAGGGAAGTCCCTGGCTACACCTTC; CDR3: CASSLDREVPGYTF
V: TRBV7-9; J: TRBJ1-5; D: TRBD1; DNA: TGTGCCAGCAGCTCAGACAGGGGGCCCCTCGGGCCCCAGCATTTT; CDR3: CASSSDRGPLGPQHF
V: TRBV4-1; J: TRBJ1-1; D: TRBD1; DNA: TGCGCCAGCAGCCAAGTCCCAGGGGGCTTGGAGAACACTGAAGCTTTCTTT; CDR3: CASSQVPGGLENTEAFF